This record concerns one TCR beta chain sequence. Its antigen is unidentified. The authors produced TCR alpha and TCR beta cDNA libraries with sample barcodes and UMIs by 5'RACE using constant-segment primers. Each CDR3 protein gets one entry after TCRdb re-called the 5' RACE reads with MiXCR. The sample records roughly 170,000 distinct CDR3 sequences, roughly a fifth being singletons. Germline CDR1 and CDR2: SGDLS and YYNGEE. This CDR3 spans 12 amino acids. V was trimmed by 3 bases and J by 6 bases, leaving 8 bases between them. These data are taken from a study of T-cell memory formation after mild COVID-19. Regarding the study as a whole: There were some responding clones in pre-infection memory, which suggested that cross-reactive memory had joined.

The material sequenced was PBMCs or a T cell subset sorted from them (not recorded which). The chain combines TRBV9 with TRBJ2-3; D remains unclear. The sequence was obtained from an adult woman who had mild COVID-19 (a few samples of this study predate the infection). Cell type and time point are not known. For the CDR3, the DNA is TGTGCCAGCAGCGCAAACTGGGATACGCAGTATTTT. This translates into CASSANWDTQYF.